The entry that follows covers one TCR beta chain sequence. Its antigen remains unidentified. Described time point: recipient sample about 28 days before transplant, after cytoreduction. Libraries were prepared by immunoSEQ multiplex PCR; TCRdb keeps only in-frame clonotypes and omits some of them. The profile shows over 45,000 clones, about nine tenths of them singletons. This sample is part of a study of T cell clonotyping in hematopoietic cell transplantation. In the study overall: Pretransplant recipient samples were taken after cytoreduction. Findings and limits, study-wide: Few recipient clonotypes overlapped donors; over 95% were de novo at given depth. Recipient TCR diversity dropped after transplant; expanded clonotypes rose from day 30 to 180.

The CDR3 contains 12 residues. The junction had 2 bases not matched to a gene; V was cut back by 8 bases and J by 8 bases. Germline lookup yields CDR1 LNHDA and CDR2 SQIVND (reference sequence). The genes are TRBV19 and TRBJ2-1, with 11 bases that match TRBD2. The starting material was peripheral blood mononuclear cells, obtained before stem cell transplant. The origin of this receptor is a man aged 55 to 69 with biphenotypic leukemia. Some clones in this sample may be carry-over from other donors' samples. The CDR3: CASSTSGDEQFF. The CDR3, as DNA: TGTGCCAGTTCGACTAGCGGGGATGAGCAGTTCTTC.